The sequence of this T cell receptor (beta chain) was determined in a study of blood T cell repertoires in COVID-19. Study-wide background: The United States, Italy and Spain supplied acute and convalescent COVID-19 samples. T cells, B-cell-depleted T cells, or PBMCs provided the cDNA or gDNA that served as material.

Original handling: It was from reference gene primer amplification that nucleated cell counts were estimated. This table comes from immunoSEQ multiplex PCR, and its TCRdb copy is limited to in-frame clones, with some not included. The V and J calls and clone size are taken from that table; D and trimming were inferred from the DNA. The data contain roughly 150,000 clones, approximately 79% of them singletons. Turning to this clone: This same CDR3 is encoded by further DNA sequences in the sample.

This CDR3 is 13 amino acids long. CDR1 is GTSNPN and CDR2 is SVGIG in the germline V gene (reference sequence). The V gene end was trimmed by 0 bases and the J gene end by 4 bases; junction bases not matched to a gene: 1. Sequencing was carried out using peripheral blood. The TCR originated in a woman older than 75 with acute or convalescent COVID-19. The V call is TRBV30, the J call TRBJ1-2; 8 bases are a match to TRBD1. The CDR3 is CAWSVQGVYGYTF. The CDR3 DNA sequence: TGTGCCTGGAGTGTACAGGGGGTCTATGGCTACACCTTC.